Each of the 12 T cell receptor beta chains below was sequenced from the same sample in a study of glioma-infiltrating T cells. The iRepertoire nested amplicon-rescue multiplex PCR amplified TCR alpha and beta CDR3s from RNA. TCRdb ran MiXCR on the multiplex PCR reads and lists one entry per CDR3 protein. The profile shows approximately 130,000 distinct CDR3 sequences, around a quarter of them singletons. The sample comprised glioma tissue, nonneoplastic brain tissue, or PBMCs (not recorded which). Every receptor here comes from a human donor with low-grade glioma or glioblastoma, undergoing nonglioma brain surgery, or in good health (not recorded which).

The V call is TRBV4-2, the J call TRBJ1-1; no reliable D call. Trimming left V 1 base short and J 1 base short, with 10 bases between. The CDR3 sequence is 15 residues long. The germline V gene has CDR1 LGHNA and CDR2 YNFKEQ. This chain's CDR3 is CASSQGFRGNTEAFF. The CDR3 coding sequence is TGTGCCAGCAGCCAAGGATTCCGGGGGAACACTGAAGCTTTCTTT.

In regard to this clonotype: The junction departs from the called germline gene at one end, perhaps through a read error. The rearrangement uses TRBV27 and TRBJ1-2; 9 positions agree with TRBD1. CDR1 is MNHEY, CDR2 SMNVEV, per germline (reference sequence). CDR3 size: 16 residues. CDR3 residues: CATSDPTGGESYGYTF. For the CDR3, the DNA is TGTGCCACCAGTGACCCTACAGGGGGCGAGAGCTATGGCTACACCTTC.

This clonotype was recorded once. This chain's CDR3 is CASSLSPLGEKLFF. The CDR3 DNA sequence: TGTGCCAGCAGCTTAAGCCCCCTGGGTGAAAAACTGTTTTTT. The chain links TRBV7-2 to TRBJ1-4, with D unresolved. Trimming took off 2 bases at V and 7 bases at J, with 11 bases between the two ends. Germline-derived CDR1 and CDR2 are SGHTA and FQGNSA. This CDR3 region has 14 residues.

V gene TRBV18 combines with J gene TRBJ2-5; tentatively, D is TRBD1 (6 bases). The CDR3 length is 13 residues. The germline gives CDR1 KGHSH, CDR2 LQKENI. Trimming stripped 2 bases from V and 3 bases from J, with 7 bases between. CDR3 region: CASSPGQKETQYF. Written as DNA, the CDR3 is TGTGCCAGCTCACCAGGACAGAAAGAGACCCAGTACTTC.

The rearrangement links TRBV24-1 to TRBJ2-3; 8 bases align to TRBD2. The V gene's germline CDR1 is KGHDR and CDR2 SFDVKD. This CDR3 contains 16 residues. Losses at the gene ends were 1 base for V and 5 bases for J; bases not matched to a gene: 7. CDR3 in amino acids: CATSDFEIGGEDTQYF. CDR3 coding DNA: TGTGCCACCAGTGATTTTGAGATCGGGGGGGAAGATACGCAGTATTTT.

As regards this clonotype: A much larger clone is a single base away; this may be a read error. This chain uses TRBV14 with TRBJ2-2; D remains ambiguous. CDR1 is SGHDN and CDR2 is FVKESK in the germline V gene. CDR3 length: 13 residues. The germline V and J ends were trimmed by 7 bases and 0 bases, with 6 bases remaining between them. The CDR3 nucleotides are TGTGCCAGCATCTGGCCGAACACCGGGGAGCTGTTTTTT. Its translation: CASIWPNTGELFF.

The J gene is TRBJ2-5, the V gene TRBV2; D is perhaps TRBD1 or TRBD2 (5 bases each). Looked up from germline, CDR1 is SNHLY and CDR2 is FYNNEI. Trimming shortened V by 7 bases and J by 2 bases, and 14 bases separated the two germline ends. The CDR3 spans 14 residues. CDR3 in amino acids: CASTERGGQETQYF. Here the CDR3 DNA reads TGTGCCAGCACCGAACGGGGCGGTCAAGAGACCCAGTACTTC.

In this sample, this clonotype turned up a few times. V is TRBV6-1 and J is TRBJ2-2; D is tentatively TRBD1 or TRBD2 (5 bases each). Germline CDR1 reads MNHNS; CDR2 reads SASEGT. The CDR3 is 13 residues long. Trimming pared 10 bases from V and 3 bases from J, leaving 12 bases between. The DNA of the CDR3 is TGTGCCATCTGGGACGGTGACACCGGGGAGCTGTTTTTT. Its translation: CAIWDGDTGELFF.

The chain employs TRBV20-1 and TRBJ1-1; 8 bases fit TRBD1. CDR1 and CDR2 from the germline V gene are DFQATT and SNEGSKA (reference sequence). V was pared by 6 bases and J by 5 bases, with 8 bases of the junction left unmatched. This CDR3 is 13 amino acids long. CDR3 protein: CSAPGQGRTEAFF. The CDR3 region has the DNA TGCAGTGCCCCAGGACAGGGAAGAACTGAAGCTTTCTTT.

The J gene is TRBJ2-1, the V gene TRBV10-3; D may correspond to TRBD1 or TRBD2 (6 bases each). Germline V gene data show CDR1 as ENHRY and CDR2 as SYGVKD. This CDR3 is built from 12 residues. Trimming left V 2 bases short and J 9 bases short, with 8 bases between. CDR3 sequence: CAISEGGPEQFF. In nucleotides, the CDR3 is TGTGCCATCAGTGAGGGGGGGCCTGAGCAGTTCTTC.

This clonotype was recorded many times. The J gene is TRBJ1-1, the V gene TRBV20-1; no firm D call. This CDR3 has 11 residues. V was clipped by 6 bases and J by 3 bases, with 8 bases between them. CDR1 DFQATT and CDR2 SNEGSKA come from the germline V gene (reference sequence). CDR3 coding DNA: TGCAGTGCAAACGCAGACACTGAAGCTTTCTTT. It is translated as CSANADTEAFF.

The rearrangement links TRBV29-1 to TRBJ1-1; 7 bases line up with TRBD1. Germline V lookup: CDR1 SQVTM, CDR2 ANQGSEA. V lost 0 bases and J lost 6; bases outside the gene matches: 4. The CDR3 extends over 13 amino acids. CDR3 in amino acids: CSVEEGQWAEAFF. The CDR3 nucleotides read TGCAGCGTTGAAGAGGGACAGTGGGCTGAAGCTTTCTTT. The whole variable domain, remainder taken from reference TRBV29-1 and TRBJ1-1, is SAVISQKPSRDICQRGTSLTIQCQVDSQVTMMFWYRQQPGQSLTLIATANQGSEATYESGFVIDKFPISRPNLTFSTLTVSNMSPEDSSIYLCSVEEGQWAEAFFGQGTRLTVV.